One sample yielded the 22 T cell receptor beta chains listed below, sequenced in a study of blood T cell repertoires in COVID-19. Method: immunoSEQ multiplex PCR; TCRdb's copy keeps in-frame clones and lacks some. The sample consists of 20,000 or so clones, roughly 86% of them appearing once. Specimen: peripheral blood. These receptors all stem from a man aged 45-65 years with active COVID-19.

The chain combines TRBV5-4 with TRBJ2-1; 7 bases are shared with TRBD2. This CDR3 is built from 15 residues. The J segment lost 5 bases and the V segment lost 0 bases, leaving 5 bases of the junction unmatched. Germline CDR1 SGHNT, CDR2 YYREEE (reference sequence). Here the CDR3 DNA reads TGTGCCAGCAGCTTGGACGTGACTAGCAACAATGAGCAGTTCTTC. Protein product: CASSLDVTSNNEQFF.

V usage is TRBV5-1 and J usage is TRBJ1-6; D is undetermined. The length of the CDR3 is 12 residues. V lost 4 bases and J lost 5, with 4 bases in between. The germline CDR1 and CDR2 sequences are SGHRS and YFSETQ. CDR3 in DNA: TGCGCCAGCAGCCCGGATAATTCACCCCTCCACTTT. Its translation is CASSPDNSPLHF.

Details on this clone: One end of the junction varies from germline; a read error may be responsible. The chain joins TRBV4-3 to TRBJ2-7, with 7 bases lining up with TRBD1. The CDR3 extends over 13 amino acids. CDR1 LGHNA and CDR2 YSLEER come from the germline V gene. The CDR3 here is CASSFSFGQETDF. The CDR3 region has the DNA TGCGCCAGCAGCTTCTCCTTCGGACAGGAAACCGACTTC.

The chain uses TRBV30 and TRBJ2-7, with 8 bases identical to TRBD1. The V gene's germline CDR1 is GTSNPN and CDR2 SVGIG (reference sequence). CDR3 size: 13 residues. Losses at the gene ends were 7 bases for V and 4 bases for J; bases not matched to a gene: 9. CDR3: CAYRRDRPYEQYF. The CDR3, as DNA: TGTGCCTACCGAAGGGACAGGCCTTACGAGCAGTACTTC.

The CDR3 here is CAISPTGEDQPQHF. CDR3 bases: TGTGCCATCAGCCCGACAGGGGAGGATCAGCCCCAGCATTTT. The chain uses TRBV10-3 and TRBJ1-5; 8 positions agree with TRBD1. V shed 6 bases and J 5 bases; nucleotides not matched to a gene: 6. This CDR3 is built from 14 residues. The V gene's germline CDR1 is ENHRY and CDR2 SYGVKD.

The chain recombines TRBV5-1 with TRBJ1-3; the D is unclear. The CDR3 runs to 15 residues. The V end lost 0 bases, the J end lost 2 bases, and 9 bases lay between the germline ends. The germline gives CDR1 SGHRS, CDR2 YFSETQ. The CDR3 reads CASSLVPGPGNTIYF. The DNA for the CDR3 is TGCGCCAGCAGCTTGGTTCCTGGGCCTGGAAACACCATATATTTT.

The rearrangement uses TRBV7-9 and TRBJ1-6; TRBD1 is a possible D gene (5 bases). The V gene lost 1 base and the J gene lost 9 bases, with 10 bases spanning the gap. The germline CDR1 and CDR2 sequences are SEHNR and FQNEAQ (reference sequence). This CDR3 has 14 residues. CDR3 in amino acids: CASSLVGAGSPLHF. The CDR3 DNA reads TGTGCCAGCAGCTTAGTAGGGGCAGGTTCACCCCTCCACTTT.

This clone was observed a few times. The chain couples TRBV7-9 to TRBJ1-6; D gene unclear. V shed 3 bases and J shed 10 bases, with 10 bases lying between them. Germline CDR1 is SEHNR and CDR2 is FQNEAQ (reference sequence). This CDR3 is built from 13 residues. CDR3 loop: CASSFAQNSPLHF. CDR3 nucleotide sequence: TGTGCCAGCAGCTTCGCCCAGAACTCACCCCTCCACTTT.

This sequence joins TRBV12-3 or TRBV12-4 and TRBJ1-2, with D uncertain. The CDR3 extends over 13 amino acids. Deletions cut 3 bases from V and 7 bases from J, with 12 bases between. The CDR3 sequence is CASSFQVLFGYTF. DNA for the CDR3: TGTGCCAGCAGTTTCCAGGTCCTCTTTGGCTACACCTTC.

The CDR3 protein is CASSPLPLGGMRADTQYF. CDR3 nucleotides: TGTGCCAGCTCACCACTCCCCCTAGGGGGCATGAGGGCAGATACGCAGTATTTT. The V gene is TRBV18, the J gene TRBJ2-3, with TRBD1 matching over 7 bases. The CDR3 spans 18 residues. The ends lost 1 base at V and 4 bases at J; junction bases unmatched: 14. Germline CDR1 KGHSH, CDR2 LQKENI.

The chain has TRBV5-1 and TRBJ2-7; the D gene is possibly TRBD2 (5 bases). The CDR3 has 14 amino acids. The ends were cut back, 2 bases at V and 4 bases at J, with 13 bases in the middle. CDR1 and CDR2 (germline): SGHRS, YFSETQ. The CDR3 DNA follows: TGCGCCAGCAGCTTCCGGGGATACGAGTACGAGCAGTACTTC. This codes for CASSFRGYEYEQYF.

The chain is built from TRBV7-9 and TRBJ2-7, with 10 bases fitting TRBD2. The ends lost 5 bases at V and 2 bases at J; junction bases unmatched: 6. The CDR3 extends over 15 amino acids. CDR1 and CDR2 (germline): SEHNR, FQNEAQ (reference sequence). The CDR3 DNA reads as TGTGCCAGCAGCAAGACTAGCGGGCCTACCTACGAGCAGTACTTC. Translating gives CASSKTSGPTYEQYF.

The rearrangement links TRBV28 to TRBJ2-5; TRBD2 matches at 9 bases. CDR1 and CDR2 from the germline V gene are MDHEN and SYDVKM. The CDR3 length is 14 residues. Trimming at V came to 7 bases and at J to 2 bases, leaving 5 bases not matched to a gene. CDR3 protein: CASNERGVQETQYF. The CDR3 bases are TGTGCCAGCAACGAGCGGGGGGTACAAGAGACCCAGTACTTC.

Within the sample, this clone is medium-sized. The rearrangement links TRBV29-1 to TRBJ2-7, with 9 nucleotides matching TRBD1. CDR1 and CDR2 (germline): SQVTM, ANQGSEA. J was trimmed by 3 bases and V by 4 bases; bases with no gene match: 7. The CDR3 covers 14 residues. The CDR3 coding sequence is TGCAGCGTTGGCCCCGGGACAGGGATCTACGAGCAGTACTTC. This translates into CSVGPGTGIYEQYF.

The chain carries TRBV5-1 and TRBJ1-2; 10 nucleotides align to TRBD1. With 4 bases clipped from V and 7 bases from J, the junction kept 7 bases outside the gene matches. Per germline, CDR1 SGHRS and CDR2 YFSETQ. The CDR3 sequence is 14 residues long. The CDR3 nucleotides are TGCGCCAGCAGCCCCGTGACAGGGGGCGCTGGCTACACCTTC. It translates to CASSPVTGGAGYTF. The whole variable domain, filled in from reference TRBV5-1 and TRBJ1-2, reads KAGVTQTPRYLIKTRGQQVTLSCSPISGHRSVSWYQQTPGQGLQFLFEYFSETQRNKGNFPGRFSGRQFSNSRSEMNVSTLELGDSALYLCASSPVTGGAGYTFGSGTRLTVV.

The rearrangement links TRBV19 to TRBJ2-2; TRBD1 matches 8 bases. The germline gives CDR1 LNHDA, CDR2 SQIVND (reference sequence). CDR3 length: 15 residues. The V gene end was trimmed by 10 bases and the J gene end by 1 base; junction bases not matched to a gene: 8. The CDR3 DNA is TGTGCCACCCAGAGACAGGGGCTGAACACCGGGGAGCTGTTTTTT. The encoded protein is CATQRQGLNTGELFF.

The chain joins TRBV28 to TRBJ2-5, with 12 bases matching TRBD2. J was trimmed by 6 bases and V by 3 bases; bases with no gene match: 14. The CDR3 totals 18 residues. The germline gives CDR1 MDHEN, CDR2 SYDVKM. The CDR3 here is CASSFQTSGRGRPKTQYF. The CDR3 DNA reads TGTGCCAGCAGTTTTCAGACTAGCGGGAGAGGTCGTCCCAAGACCCAGTACTTC.

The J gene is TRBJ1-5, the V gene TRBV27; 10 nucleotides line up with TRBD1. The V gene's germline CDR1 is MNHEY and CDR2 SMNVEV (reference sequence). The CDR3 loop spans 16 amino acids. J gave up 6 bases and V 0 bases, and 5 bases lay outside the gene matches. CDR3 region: CASSLSGQGRGQPQHF. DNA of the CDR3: TGTGCCAGCAGTTTATCGGGACAGGGGAGGGGTCAGCCCCAGCATTTT.

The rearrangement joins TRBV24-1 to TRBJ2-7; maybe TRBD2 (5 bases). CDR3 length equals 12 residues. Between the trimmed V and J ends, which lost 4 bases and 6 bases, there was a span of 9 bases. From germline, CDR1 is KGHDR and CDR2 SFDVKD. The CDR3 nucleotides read TGTGCCACCAGTGAAGGGAGAGCCGAGCAGTACTTC. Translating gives CATSEGRAEQYF.

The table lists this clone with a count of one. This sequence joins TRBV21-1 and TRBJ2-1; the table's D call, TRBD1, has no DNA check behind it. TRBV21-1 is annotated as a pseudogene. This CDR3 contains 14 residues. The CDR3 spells CASSKPNSYNEQFF. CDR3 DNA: TGTGCCAGCAGCAAACCAAACTCCTACAATGAGCAGTTCTTC.

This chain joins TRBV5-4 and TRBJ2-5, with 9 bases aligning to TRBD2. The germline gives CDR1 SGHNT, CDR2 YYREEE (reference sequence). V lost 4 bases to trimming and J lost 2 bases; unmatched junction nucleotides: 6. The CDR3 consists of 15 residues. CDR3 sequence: CASSRGAGGQETQYF. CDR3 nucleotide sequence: TGTGCCAGCAGCCGGGGAGCGGGAGGACAAGAGACCCAGTACTTC.

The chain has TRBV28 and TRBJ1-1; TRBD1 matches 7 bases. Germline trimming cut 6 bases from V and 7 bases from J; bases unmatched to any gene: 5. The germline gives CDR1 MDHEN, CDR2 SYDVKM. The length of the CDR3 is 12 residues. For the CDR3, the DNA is TGTGCCAGCAGGGTGACAGGGAATGAAGCTTTCTTT. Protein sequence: CASRVTGNEAFF.